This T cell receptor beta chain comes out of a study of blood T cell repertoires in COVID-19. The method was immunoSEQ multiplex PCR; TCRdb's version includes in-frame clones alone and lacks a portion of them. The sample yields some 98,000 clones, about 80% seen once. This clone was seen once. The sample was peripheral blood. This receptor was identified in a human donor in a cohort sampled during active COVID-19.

This chain's CDR3 is CASSRGQGPGELFF. DNA for the CDR3: TGTGCCAGCAGCCGGGGACAGGGGCCCGGGGAGCTGTTTTTT. V and J are TRBV6-5 and TRBJ2-2; 10 bases map to TRBD1. V shed 6 bases, J shed 6 bases, and the junction held 4 bases outside the gene matches. This CDR3 contains 14 residues. In germline, CDR1 is MNHEY, CDR2 SVGAGI.